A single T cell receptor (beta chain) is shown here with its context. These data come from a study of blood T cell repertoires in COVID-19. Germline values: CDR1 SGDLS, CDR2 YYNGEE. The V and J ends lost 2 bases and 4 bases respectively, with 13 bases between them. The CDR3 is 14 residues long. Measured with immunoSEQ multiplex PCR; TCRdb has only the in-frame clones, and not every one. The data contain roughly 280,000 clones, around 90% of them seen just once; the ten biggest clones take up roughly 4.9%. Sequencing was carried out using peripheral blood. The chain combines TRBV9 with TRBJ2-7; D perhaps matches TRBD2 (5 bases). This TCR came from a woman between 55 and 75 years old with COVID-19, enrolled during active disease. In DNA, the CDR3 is TGTGCCAGCAGCGTTGGTCTTTCGGGGTACGAGCAGTACTTC. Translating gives CASSVGLSGYEQYF. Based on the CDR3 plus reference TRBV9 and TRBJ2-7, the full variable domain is DSGVTQTPKHLITATGQRVTLRCSPRSGDLSVYWYQQSLDQGLQFLIQYYNGEERAKGNILERFSAQQFPDLHSELNLSSLELGDSALYFCASSVGLSGYEQYFGPGTRLTVT.